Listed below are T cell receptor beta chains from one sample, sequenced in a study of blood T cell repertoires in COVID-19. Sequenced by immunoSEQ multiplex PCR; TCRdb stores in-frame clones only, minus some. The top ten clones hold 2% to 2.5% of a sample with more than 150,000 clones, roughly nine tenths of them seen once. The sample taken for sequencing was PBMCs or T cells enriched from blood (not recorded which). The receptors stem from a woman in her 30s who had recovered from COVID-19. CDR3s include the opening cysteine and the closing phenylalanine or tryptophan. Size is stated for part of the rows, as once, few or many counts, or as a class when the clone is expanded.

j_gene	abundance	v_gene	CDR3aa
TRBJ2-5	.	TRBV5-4	CASSSGLAGLLETQYF
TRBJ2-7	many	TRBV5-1	CASWRDPSSYEQYF
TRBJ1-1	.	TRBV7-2	CASKMTVNTEAFF
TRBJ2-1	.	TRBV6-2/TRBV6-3	CASSYSTMSAEQFF
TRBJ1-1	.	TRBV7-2	CASSFEIGQGNTEAFF
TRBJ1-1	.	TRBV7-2	CASSFDRGPDTEAFF
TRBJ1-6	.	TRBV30	CAWNVGGVNSPLHF
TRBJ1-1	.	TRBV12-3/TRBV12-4	CASTPTVSTEAFF
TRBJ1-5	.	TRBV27	CASRQLQGGGNQPQHF
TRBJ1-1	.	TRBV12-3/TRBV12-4	CASSLSGMTEAFF
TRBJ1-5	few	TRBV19	CASSFYDYQPQHF
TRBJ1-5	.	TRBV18	CASSPRGLSNQPQHF
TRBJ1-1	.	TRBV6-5	CASSLDRIYTEAFF
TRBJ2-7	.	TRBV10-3	CAISTVAAEQYF
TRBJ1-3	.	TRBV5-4	CASSLDSISGNTIYF
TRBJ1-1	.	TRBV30	CAWSVGEAFF
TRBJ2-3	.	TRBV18	CASSPLGTSGTSTDTQYF
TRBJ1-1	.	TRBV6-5	CASRPGQRTEAFF
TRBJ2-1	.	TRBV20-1	CSASFSSYNEQFF
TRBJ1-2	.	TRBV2	CASNPGETYGYTF
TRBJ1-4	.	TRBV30	CAWSVTPGGPTNEKLFF
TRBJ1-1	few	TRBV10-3	CAISRTAGAEAFF
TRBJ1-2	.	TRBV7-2	CASSLETYLYGYTF
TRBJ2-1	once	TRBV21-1	CASSIYGHLSSYNEQFF
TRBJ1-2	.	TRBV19	CASQDRGGQGYTF